Here is one T cell receptor beta chain with its context. Its antigen remains unknown. Libraries were prepared by immunoSEQ multiplex PCR; TCRdb keeps only in-frame clonotypes and omits some of them. The sample consists of about 7,000 clones, 65% of them appearing once. Trimming removed 4 bases at V and 3 bases at J, with 12 bases between. There are 15 residues in the CDR3. Looked up from germline, CDR1 is LNHDA and CDR2 is SQIVND (reference sequence). The sample belongs to a study of CD8 T cell repertoires and HIV-1 epitope variants. Study-wide context: Separate from the cultures, 1M uncultured T cells served as baseline.

The receptor was isolated from a male donor with HIV. The rearrangement joins TRBV19 to TRBJ1-4; D might be TRBD1 (6 bases). Sequencing used cultured CD8+ T cells derived from PBMCs. CDR3 nucleotide sequence: TGTGCCAGTAGTACAGAGACAGGATCTAATGAAAAACTGTTTTTT. Its translation is CASSTETGSNEKLFF.